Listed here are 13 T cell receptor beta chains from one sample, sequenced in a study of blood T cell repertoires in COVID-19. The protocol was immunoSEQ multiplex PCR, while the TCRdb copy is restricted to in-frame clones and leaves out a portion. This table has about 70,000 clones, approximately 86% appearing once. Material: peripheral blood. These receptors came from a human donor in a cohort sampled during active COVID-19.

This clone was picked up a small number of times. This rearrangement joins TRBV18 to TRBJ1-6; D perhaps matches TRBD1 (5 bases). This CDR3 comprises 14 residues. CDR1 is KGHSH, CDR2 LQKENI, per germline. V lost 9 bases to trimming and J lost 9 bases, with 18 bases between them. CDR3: CASRSSREGSPLHF. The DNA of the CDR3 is TGTGCCAGTCGTAGCTCCAGGGAAGGTTCACCCCTCCACTTT.

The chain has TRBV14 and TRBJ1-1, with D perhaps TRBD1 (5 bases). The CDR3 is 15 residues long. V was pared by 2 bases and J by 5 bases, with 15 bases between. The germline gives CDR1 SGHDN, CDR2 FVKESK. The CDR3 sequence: CASSQRGLGWTEAFF. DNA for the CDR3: TGTGCCAGCAGCCAAAGGGGACTGGGGTGGACTGAAGCTTTCTTT.

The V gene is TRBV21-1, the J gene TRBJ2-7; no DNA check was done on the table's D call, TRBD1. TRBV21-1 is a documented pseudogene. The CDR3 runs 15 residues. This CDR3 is CASSKARTGDDEQYF. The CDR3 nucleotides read TGTGCCAGCAGCAAAGCTCGGACAGGGGATGACGAGCAGTACTTC.

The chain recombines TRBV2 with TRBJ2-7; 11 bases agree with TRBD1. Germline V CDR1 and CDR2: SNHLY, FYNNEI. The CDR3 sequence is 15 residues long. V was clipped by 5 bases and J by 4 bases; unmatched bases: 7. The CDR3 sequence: CASSREGQGAYEQYF. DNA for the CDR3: TGTGCCAGCAGTAGAGAAGGACAGGGGGCTTACGAGCAGTACTTC.

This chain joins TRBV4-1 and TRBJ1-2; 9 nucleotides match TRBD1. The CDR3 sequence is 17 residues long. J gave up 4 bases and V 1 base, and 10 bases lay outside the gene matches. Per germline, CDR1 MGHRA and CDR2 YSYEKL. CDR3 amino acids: CASSQAVSGQGIYGYTF. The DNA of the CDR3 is TGCGCCAGCAGCCAAGCTGTCTCGGGACAGGGTATCTATGGCTACACCTTC.

DNA of the CDR3: TGTGCCAGCAGCCAAGGGCAGGGAGGCGGTACGCAGTATTTT. This sequence encodes CASSQGQGGGTQYF. The rearrangement links TRBV3-1 (or the pseudogene TRBV3-2) to TRBJ2-3, with a weak D call TRBD2 (6 bases). Germline V gene sequence: CDR1 LGHDT, CDR2 YNNKEL (reference sequence). The CDR3 is made up of 14 amino acids. V lost 1 base and J 8 bases, leaving 13 bases between the germline ends.

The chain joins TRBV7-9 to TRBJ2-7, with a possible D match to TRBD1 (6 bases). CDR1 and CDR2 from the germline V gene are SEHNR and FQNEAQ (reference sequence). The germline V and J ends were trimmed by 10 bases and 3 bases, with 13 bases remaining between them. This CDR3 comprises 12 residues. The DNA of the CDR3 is TGTGCCATTGACAGGACCCTCTACGAGCAGTACTTC. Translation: CAIDRTLYEQYF.

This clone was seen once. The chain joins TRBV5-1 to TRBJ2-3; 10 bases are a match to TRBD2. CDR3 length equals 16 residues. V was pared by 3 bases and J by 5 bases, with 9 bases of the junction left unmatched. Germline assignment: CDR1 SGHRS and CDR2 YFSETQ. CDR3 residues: CASSSSGGARQDTQYF. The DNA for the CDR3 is TGCGCCAGCAGCTCGAGCGGGGGGGCCCGCCAAGATACGCAGTATTTT.

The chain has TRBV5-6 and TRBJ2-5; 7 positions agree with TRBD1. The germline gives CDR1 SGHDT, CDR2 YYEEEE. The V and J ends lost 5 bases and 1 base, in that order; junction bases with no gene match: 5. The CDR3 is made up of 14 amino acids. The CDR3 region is CASRLTGPQETQYF. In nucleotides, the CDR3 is TGTGCCAGCAGGCTGACAGGGCCCCAAGAGACCCAGTACTTC.

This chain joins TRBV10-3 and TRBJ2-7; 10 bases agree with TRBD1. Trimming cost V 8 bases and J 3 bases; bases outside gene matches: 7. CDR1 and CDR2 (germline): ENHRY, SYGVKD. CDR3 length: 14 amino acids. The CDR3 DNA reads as TGTGCCATCGCCCGGGACAGGGGCCTCTACGAGCAGTACTTC. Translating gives CAIARDRGLYEQYF.

CDR3 loop: CASSLDGGSQETQYF. DNA for the CDR3: TGTGCCAGCAGCTTAGATGGGGGGTCCCAAGAGACCCAGTACTTC. V gene TRBV7-2 combines with J gene TRBJ2-5; weak D call: TRBD2 (6 bases). The CDR3 length is 15 residues. Deletions cut 1 base from V and 1 base from J, with 10 bases between. Germline V gene sequence: CDR1 SGHTA, CDR2 FQGNSA. Supplemented by reference TRBV7-2 and TRBJ2-5, the full variable domain reads GAGVSQSPSNKVTEKGKDVELRCDPISGHTALYWYRQSLGQGLEFLIYFQGNSAPDKSGLPSDRFSAERTGGSVSTLTIQRTQQEDSAVYLCASSLDGGSQETQYFGPGTRLLVL.

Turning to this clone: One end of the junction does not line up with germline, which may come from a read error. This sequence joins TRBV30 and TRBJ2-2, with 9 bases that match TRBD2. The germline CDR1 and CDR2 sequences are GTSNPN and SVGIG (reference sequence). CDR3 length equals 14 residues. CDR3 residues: CAGRAGGDTGELFF. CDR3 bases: TGTGCCGGGAGAGCGGGGGGTGACACCGGGGAGCTGTTTTTT.

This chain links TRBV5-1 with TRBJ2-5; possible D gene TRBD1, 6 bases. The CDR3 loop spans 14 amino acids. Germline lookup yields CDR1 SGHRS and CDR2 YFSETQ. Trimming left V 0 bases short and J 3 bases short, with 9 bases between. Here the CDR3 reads CASSLVPGEETQYF. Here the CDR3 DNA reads TGCGCCAGCAGCTTGGTGCCAGGGGAAGAGACCCAGTACTTC.